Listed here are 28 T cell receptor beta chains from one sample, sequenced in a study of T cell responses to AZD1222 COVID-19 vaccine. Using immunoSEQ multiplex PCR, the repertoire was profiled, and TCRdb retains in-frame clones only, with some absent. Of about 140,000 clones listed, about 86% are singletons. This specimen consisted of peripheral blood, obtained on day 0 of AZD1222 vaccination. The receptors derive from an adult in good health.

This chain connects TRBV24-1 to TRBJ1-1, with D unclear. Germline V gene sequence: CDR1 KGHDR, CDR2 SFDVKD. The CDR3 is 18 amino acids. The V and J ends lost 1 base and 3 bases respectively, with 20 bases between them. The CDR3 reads CATSDFKWPLGPDTEAFF. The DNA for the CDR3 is TGTGCCACCAGTGATTTTAAATGGCCCCTGGGTCCAGACACTGAAGCTTTCTTT.

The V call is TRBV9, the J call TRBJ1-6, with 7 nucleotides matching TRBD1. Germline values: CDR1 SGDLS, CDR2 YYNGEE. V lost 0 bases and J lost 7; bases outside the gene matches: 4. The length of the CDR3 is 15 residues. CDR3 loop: CASSVVTGENSPLHF. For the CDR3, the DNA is TGTGCCAGCAGCGTAGTCACAGGGGAAAATTCACCCCTCCACTTT.

CDR3 in DNA: TGTGCCAGCAGCTTGGTGCGGTTAAGGGGACCTTTTGGCTACACCTTC. Its translation: CASSLVRLRGPFGYTF. This chain links TRBV5-5 with TRBJ1-2; TRBD1 might be the D (5 bases). The V end was cut by 0 bases, the J end by 7 bases, with 19 bases between. The CDR3 totals 16 residues. Germline assignment: CDR1 SGHKS and CDR2 YYEKEE (reference sequence). The full variable domain, its missing parts supplied by reference TRBV5-5 and TRBJ1-2, is DAGVTQSPTHLIKTRGQQVTLRCSPISGHKSVSWYQQVLGQGPQFIFQYYEKEERGRGNFPDRFSARQFPNYSSELNVNALLLGDSALYLCASSLVRLRGPFGYTFGSGTRLTVV.

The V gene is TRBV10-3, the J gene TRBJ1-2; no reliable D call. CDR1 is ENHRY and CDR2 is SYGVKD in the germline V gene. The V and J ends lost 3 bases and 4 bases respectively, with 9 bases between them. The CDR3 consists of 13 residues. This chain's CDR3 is CAISDPAGYGYTF. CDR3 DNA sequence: TGTGCCATCAGTGACCCAGCCGGCTATGGCTACACCTTC.

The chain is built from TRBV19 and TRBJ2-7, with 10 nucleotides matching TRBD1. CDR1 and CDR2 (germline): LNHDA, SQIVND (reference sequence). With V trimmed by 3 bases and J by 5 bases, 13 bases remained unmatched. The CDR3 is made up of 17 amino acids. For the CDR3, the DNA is TGTGCCAGTAGTATGCCTCTCCCCGGGACAGGGGTTCACGAGCAGTACTTC. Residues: CASSMPLPGTGVHEQYF.

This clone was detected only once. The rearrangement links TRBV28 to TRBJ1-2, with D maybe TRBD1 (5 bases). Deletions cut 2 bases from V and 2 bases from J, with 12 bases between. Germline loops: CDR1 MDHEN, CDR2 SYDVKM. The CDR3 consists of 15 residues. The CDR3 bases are TGTGCCAGCAGTTTACGGGGGGGGTCGAACTATGGCTACACCTTC. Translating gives CASSLRGGSNYGYTF.

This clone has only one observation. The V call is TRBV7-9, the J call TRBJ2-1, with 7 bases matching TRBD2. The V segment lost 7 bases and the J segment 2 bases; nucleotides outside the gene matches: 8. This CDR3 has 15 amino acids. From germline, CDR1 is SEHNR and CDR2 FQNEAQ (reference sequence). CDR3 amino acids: CASTAGERPYNEQFF. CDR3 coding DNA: TGTGCCAGCACTGCGGGAGAACGGCCCTACAATGAGCAGTTCTTC.

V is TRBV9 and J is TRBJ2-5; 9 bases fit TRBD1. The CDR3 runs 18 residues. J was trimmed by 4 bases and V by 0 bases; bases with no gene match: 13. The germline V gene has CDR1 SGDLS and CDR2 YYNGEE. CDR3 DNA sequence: TGTGCCAGCAGCGTAGGAACCGGGACAGGGACCCGGTCAGAGACCCAGTACTTC. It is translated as CASSVGTGTGTRSETQYF.

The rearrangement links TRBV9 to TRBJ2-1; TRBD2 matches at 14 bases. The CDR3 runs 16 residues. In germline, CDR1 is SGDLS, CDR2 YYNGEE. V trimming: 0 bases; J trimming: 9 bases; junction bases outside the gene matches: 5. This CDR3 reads CASSVGLAGGPGEQFF. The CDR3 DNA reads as TGTGCCAGCAGCGTAGGACTAGCGGGAGGGCCAGGTGAGCAGTTCTTC.

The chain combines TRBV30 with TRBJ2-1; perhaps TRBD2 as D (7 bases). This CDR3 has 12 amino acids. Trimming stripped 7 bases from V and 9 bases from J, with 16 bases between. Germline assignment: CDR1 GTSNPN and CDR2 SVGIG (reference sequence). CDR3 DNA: TGTGCCTCCCTGGCGGGGGCAACTGAGCAGTTCTTC. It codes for CASLAGATEQFF.

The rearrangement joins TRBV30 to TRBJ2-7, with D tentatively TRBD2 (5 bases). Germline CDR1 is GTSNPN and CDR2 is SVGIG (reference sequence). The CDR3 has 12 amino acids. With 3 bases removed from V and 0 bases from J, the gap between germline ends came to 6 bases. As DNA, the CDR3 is TGTGCCTGGAGAACTAGCTCCTACGAGCAGTACTTC. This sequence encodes CAWRTSSYEQYF.

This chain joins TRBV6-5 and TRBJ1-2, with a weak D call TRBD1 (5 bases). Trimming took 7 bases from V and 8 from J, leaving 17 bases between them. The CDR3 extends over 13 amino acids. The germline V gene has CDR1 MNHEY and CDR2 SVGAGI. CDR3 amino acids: CASTQAKGLGYTF. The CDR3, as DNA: TGTGCCAGCACCCAGGCGAAGGGGCTCGGCTACACCTTC.

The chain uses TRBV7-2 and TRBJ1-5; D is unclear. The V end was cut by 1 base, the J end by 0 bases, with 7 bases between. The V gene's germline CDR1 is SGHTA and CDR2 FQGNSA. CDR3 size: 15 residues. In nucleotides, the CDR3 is TGTGCCAGCAGCTTAGAGGGAAATAGCAATCAGCCCCAGCATTTT. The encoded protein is CASSLEGNSNQPQHF. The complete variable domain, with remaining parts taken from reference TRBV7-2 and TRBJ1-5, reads GAGVSQSPSNKVTEKGKDVELRCDPISGHTALYWYRQSLGQGLEFLIYFQGNSAPDKSGLPSDRFSAERTGGSVSTLTIQRTQQEDSAVYLCASSLEGNSNQPQHFGDGTRLSIL.

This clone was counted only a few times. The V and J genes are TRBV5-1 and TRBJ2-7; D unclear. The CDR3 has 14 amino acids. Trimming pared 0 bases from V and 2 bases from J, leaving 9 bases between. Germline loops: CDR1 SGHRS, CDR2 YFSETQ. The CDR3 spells CASSLGPAAYEQYF. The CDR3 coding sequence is TGCGCCAGCAGCTTGGGCCCAGCAGCCTACGAGCAGTACTTC. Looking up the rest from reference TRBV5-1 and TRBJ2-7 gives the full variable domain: KAGVTQTPRYLIKTRGQQVTLSCSPISGHRSVSWYQQTPGQGLQFLFEYFSETQRNKGNFPGRFSGRQFSNSRSEMNVSTLELGDSALYLCASSLGPAAYEQYFGPGTRLTVT.

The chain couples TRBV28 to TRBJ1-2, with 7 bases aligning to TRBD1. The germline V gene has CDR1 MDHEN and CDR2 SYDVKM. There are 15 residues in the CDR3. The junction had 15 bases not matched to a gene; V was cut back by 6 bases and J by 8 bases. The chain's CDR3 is CASSEPRGTALGYTF. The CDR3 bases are TGTGCCAGCAGCGAACCGCGAGGGACAGCCTTGGGCTACACCTTC.

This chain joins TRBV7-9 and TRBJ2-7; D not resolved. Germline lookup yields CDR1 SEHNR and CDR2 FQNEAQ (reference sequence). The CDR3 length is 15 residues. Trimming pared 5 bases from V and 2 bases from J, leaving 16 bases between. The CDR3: CASSPKIPVTYEQYF. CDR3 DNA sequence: TGTGCCAGCAGCCCCAAAATCCCAGTAACCTACGAGCAGTACTTC.

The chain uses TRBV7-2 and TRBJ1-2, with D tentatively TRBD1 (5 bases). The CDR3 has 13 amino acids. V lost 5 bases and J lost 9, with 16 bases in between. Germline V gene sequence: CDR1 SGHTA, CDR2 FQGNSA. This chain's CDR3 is CASSQNGAVSYTF. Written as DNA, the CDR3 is TGTGCCAGCAGCCAAAACGGGGCCGTCAGCTACACCTTC. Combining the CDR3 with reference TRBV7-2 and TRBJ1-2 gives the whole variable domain GAGVSQSPSNKVTEKGKDVELRCDPISGHTALYWYRQSLGQGLEFLIYFQGNSAPDKSGLPSDRFSAERTGGSVSTLTIQRTQQEDSAVYLCASSQNGAVSYTFGSGTRLTVV.

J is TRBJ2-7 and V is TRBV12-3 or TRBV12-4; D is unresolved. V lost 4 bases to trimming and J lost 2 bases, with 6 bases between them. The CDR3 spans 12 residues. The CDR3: CASSSETYEQYF. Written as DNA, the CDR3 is TGTGCCAGCAGTTCGGAGACCTACGAGCAGTACTTC.

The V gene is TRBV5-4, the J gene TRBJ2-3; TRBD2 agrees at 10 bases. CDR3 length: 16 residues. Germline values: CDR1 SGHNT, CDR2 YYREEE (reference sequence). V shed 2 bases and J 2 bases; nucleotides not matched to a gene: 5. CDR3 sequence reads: CASSFPSGSPTDTQYF. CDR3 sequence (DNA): TGTGCCAGCAGCTTCCCTAGCGGGAGCCCCACAGATACGCAGTATTTT.

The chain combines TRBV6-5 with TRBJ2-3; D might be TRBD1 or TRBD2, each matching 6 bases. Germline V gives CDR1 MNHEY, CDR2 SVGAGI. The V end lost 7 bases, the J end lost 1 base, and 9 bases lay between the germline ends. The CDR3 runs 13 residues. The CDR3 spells CASTGAGTDTQYF. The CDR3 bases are TGTGCCAGCACGGGGGCAGGCACAGATACGCAGTATTTT.

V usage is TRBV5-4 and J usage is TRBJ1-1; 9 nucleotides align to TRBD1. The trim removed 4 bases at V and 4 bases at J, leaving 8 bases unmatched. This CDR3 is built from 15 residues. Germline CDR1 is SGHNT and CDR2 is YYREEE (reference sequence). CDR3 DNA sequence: TGTGCCAGCAGCAACCATGACAGGGGGAGCACTGAAGCTTTCTTT. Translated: CASSNHDRGSTEAFF.

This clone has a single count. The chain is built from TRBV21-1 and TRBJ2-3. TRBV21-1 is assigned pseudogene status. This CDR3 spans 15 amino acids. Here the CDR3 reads CASSIKVTGTDTQYF. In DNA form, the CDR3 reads TGTGCCAGCAGCATCAAGGTCACGGGCACAGATACGCAGTATTTT.

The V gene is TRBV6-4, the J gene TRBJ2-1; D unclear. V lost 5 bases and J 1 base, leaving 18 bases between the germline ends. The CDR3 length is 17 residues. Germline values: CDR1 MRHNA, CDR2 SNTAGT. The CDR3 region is CASSPAMNSVSYNEQFF. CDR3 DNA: TGTGCCAGCAGTCCCGCCATGAACAGCGTTTCCTACAATGAGCAGTTCTTC.

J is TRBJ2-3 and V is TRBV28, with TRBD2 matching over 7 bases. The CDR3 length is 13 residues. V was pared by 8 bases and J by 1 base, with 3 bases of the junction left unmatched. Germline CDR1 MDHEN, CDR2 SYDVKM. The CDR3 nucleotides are TGTGCCAGCTGTCTAGCGGGCACAGATACGCAGTATTTT. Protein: CASCLAGTDTQYF.

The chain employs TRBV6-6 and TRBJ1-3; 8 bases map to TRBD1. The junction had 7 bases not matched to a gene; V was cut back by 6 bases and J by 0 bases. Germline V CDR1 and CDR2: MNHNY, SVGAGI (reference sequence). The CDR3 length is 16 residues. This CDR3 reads CASSWQGAFSGNTIYF. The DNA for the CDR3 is TGTGCCAGCAGCTGGCAGGGGGCGTTCTCTGGAAACACCATATATTTT.

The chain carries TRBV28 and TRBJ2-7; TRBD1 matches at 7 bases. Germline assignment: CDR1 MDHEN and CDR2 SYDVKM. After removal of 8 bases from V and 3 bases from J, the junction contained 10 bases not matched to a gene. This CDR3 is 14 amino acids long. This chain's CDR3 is CASGAGTALYEQYF. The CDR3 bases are TGTGCCAGCGGAGCCGGGACAGCGCTCTACGAGCAGTACTTC. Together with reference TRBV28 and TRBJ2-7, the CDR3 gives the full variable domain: DVKVTQSSRYLVKRTGEKVFLECVQDMDHENMFWYRQDPGLGLRLIYFSYDVKMKEKGDIPEGYSVSREKKERFSLILESASTNQTSMYLCASGAGTALYEQYFGPGTRLTVT.

The CDR3 is CSVDVLNEQYF. The CDR3 DNA sequence: TGCAGTGTTGACGTGTTGAACGAGCAGTACTTC. V is TRBV20-1 and J is TRBJ2-7; no clear D. Germline V gene sequence: CDR1 DFQATT, CDR2 SNEGSKA (reference sequence). V was pared by 7 bases and J by 5 bases, with 12 bases between. This CDR3 is built from 11 residues.

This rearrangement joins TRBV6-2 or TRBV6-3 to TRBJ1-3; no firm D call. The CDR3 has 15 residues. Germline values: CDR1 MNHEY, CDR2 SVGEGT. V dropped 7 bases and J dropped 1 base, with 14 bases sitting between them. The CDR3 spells CASTPSGISGNTIYF. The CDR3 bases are TGTGCCAGCACCCCTTCGGGCATTTCTGGAAACACCATATATTTT.